The next 8 T cell receptor beta chains were all read from a single sample in a study of regulatory T cells in long-lasting Graves disease. The time point here: newly diagnosed GD, antithyroid drugs for less than 3 months. Construction of the TCR library relied on RNA isolated from PBMCs. CDR3 regions were amplified by Arm-PCR using iRepertoire HTBI primers to build TCR beta libraries. From the multiplex PCR reads, TCRdb called clonotypes with MiXCR, one entry per CDR3 protein. The sample has 360,000 or so distinct CDR3 sequences, roughly 10% seen once. Another study also made use of these data, one on T cells in Graves' hyperthyroidism and ophthalmopathy.

Sample: peripheral blood mononuclear cells (PBMCs), taken at new diagnosis, from a patient treated with antithyroid drugs. The receptors were sampled from a woman between 18 and 30 years old with Graves disease.

This clonotype showed up many times. This chain uses TRBV2 with TRBJ2-7, with D perhaps being TRBD1 or TRBD2 (6 bases each). CDR1 SNHLY and CDR2 FYNNEI come from the germline V gene. V was cut by 4 bases and J by 3 bases, with 22 bases left in between. This CDR3 region has 17 residues. The CDR3 DNA sequence: TGTGCCAGCAGTGTGGAACTTTGGGGGGCTGGAAACTACGAGCAGTACTTC. The encoded protein is CASSVELWGAGNYEQYF.

This clonotype was counted only a few times. V gene TRBV18 combines with J gene TRBJ2-6; D is ambiguous. CDR3 length: 17 amino acids. CDR1 and CDR2 from the germline V gene are KGHSH and LQKENI. The V end lost 5 bases, the J end lost 1 base, and 15 bases lay between the germline ends. CDR3 nucleotide sequence: TGTGCCAGCTCAATGAAGGCAGTGCTATCTGGGGCCAACGTCCTGACTTTC. This gives the protein CASSMKAVLSGANVLTF.

The rearrangement links TRBV20-1 to TRBJ2-4; TRBD2 matches 9 bases. This CDR3 is 17 amino acids long. V lost 3 bases and J lost 2; bases outside the gene matches: 11. Per the germline V gene, CDR1 is DFQATT and CDR2 is SNEGSKA (reference sequence). CDR3 in amino acids: CSARGGTSGHTKNIQYF. The CDR3 DNA sequence: TGCAGTGCTAGGGGGGGTACTAGCGGGCATACCAAAAACATTCAGTACTTC.

The V and J genes are TRBV11-2 and TRBJ2-2; D is ambiguous. The V end was cut by 1 base, the J end by 3 bases, with 15 bases between. The CDR3 has 17 amino acids. Per the germline V gene, CDR1 is SGHAT and CDR2 is FQNNGV. This CDR3 is CASSLVGGATDTGELFF. The CDR3 nucleotides read TGTGCCAGCAGCTTAGTCGGCGGAGCGACTGACACCGGGGAGCTGTTTTTT.

Ten or more counts support this clonotype. The rearrangement joins TRBV20-1 to TRBJ2-3; D might be TRBD2 (6 bases). Germline V gene sequence: CDR1 DFQATT, CDR2 SNEGSKA (reference sequence). The V end lost 3 bases, the J end lost 4 bases, and 14 bases lay between the germline ends. The CDR3 is 14 residues long. The CDR3, as DNA: TGCAGTGCTAGTGATCCCTCGGGGGCAGATACGCAGTATTTT. Translating it yields CSASDPSGADTQYF.

This clonotype occurred many times. This chain connects TRBV5-1 to TRBJ2-3; TRBD2 matches at 9 bases. This CDR3 comprises 16 residues. The ends lost 3 bases at V and 2 bases at J; junction bases unmatched: 7. Per germline, CDR1 SGHRS and CDR2 YFSETQ. CDR3 coding DNA: TGCGCCAGCAGCTCCTTACTAGCGGGTACCACAGATACGCAGTATTTT. Translation: CASSSLLAGTTDTQYF.

This clonotype was seen only a few times. The chain combines TRBV19 with TRBJ2-1; perhaps TRBD1 as D (5 bases). The CDR3 consists of 14 residues. Germline CDR1 reads LNHDA; CDR2 reads SQIVND (reference sequence). The ends were cut back, 3 bases at V and 0 bases at J, with 6 bases in the middle. The CDR3 nucleotides are TGTGCCAGTAGTATCAGGGCCTCCTACAATGAGCAGTTCTTC. Its translation: CASSIRASYNEQFF.

The gene calls are TRBV11-2 and TRBJ2-5; perhaps D is TRBD1 or TRBD2 (5 bases each). This CDR3 is built from 15 residues. Trimming cost V 4 bases and J 4 bases, with 16 bases left between them. The germline gives CDR1 SGHAT, CDR2 FQNNGV. CDR3 sequence: CASSSSEETGETQYF. CDR3 in DNA: TGTGCCAGCAGCTCGTCGGAGGAAACAGGAGAGACCCAGTACTTC.